The sequence of this TCR beta chain was determined in a study of response to subunit inactivated influenza vaccine. Findings of the study overall: The authors suggested that every seasonal influenza vaccination recruits few new T cells.

Only a few counts were recorded for this clonotype. Its target is unknown. Germline V CDR1 and CDR2: DFQATT, SNEGSKA (reference sequence). The germline V and J ends were trimmed by 8 bases and 1 base, with 15 bases remaining between them. The CDR3 spans 13 residues. TCRdb processed the RT-PCR reads anew with MiXCR; each CDR3 protein has one entry. The sample holds approximately 520,000 distinct CDR3 sequences, approximately 15% seen once. The specimen was CD4+ T cells sorted from PBMCs, collected around 2 years after vaccination. This TCR was recovered from a man aged 45 to 70 who received an inactivated influenza vaccine. V and J are TRBV20-1 and TRBJ2-7, with a weak D call TRBD1 (6 bases). The CDR3 loop reads CSCRDTYSYEQYF. The CDR3 nucleotides are TGCAGTTGCCGGGACACATATTCCTACGAGCAGTACTTC.